What follows are 24 T cell receptor beta chains derived from one specimen sequenced in a study of blood T cell repertoires in COVID-19. Sequencing was performed with immunoSEQ multiplex PCR; in TCRdb, only in-frame clones are kept and a portion is missing. Counted here are more than 150,000 clones, over 75% occurring once; the ten biggest clones make up 7%. Sequenced material: PBMCs or T cells enriched from blood (not recorded which). Every receptor here comes from a woman in her fifties or sixties who had recovered from COVID-19.

The chain employs TRBV10-3 and TRBJ1-6; D remains ambiguous. This CDR3 has 14 amino acids. Deletions cut 6 bases from V and 5 bases from J, with 11 bases between. Germline loops: CDR1 ENHRY, CDR2 SYGVKD. In nucleotides, the CDR3 is TGTGCCATCAGCTCCGGGTTGGATAATTCACCCCTCCACTTT. Protein sequence: CAISSGLDNSPLHF.

The chain recombines TRBV16 with TRBJ2-7, with D possibly being TRBD2 (6 bases). This CDR3 contains 13 residues. The V and J ends lost 6 bases and 6 bases respectively, with 15 bases between them. The germline V gene encodes CDR1 KGHSY and CDR2 FQNENV. CDR3 sequence reads: CASSHSSEGEQYF. The CDR3 DNA sequence: TGTGCCAGCAGTCACAGCTCGGAGGGCGAGCAGTACTTC.

This clone has only one observation. The gene calls are TRBV24-1 and TRBJ1-5, with 7 bases that match TRBD1. This CDR3 contains 14 residues. J was trimmed by 15 bases and V by 5 bases; bases with no gene match: 15. Germline CDR1 is KGHDR and CDR2 is SFDVKD. CDR3 sequence (DNA): TGTGCCACCAGTGGGTCTCCCCGACAGGGTACCCTGCATTTT. As protein: CATSGSPRQGTLHF.

The chain couples TRBV5-1 to TRBJ2-7, with TRBD1 identical over 10 bases. CDR3 length equals 15 residues. CDR1 and CDR2 from the germline V gene are SGHRS and YFSETQ. V dropped 0 bases and J dropped 6; count of bases not matched to a gene: 6. The CDR3 sequence: CASSLVGTGVGEQYF. The CDR3 DNA reads as TGCGCCAGCAGCTTGGTAGGGACAGGGGTGGGCGAGCAGTACTTC.

The chain links TRBV6-1 to TRBJ2-7, with D possibly TRBD1 on 6 matching bases. CDR1 is MNHNS, CDR2 SASEGT, per germline. CDR3 size: 16 residues. The V gene lost 4 bases and the J gene lost 2 bases, with 18 bases spanning the gap. The CDR3 loop reads CASSVGQGPWPYEQYF. For the CDR3, the DNA is TGTGCCAGCAGTGTGGGCCAGGGGCCCTGGCCCTACGAGCAGTACTTC.

The CDR3 sequence is CASSWATSGSYNEQFF. Here the CDR3 DNA reads TGTGCCAGCTCATGGGCCACTAGCGGGTCCTACAATGAGCAGTTCTTC. The V and J genes are TRBV18 and TRBJ2-1; 9 nucleotides align to TRBD2. The V gene end was trimmed by 5 bases and the J gene end by 1 base; junction bases not matched to a gene: 6. The CDR3 length is 16 residues. The germline V gene has CDR1 KGHSH and CDR2 LQKENI. Filled out from reference TRBV18 and TRBJ2-1, the complete variable domain reads NAGVMQNPRHLVRRRGQEARLRCSPMKGHSHVYWYRQLPEEGLKFMVYLQKENIIDESGMPKERFSAEFPKEGPSILRIQQVVRGDSAAYFCASSWATSGSYNEQFFGPGTRLTVL.

This clone was seen a handful of times. This chain links TRBV21-1 with TRBJ1-6. TRBV21-1 is labeled a pseudogene. The CDR3 has 17 amino acids. The CDR3 protein is CASPIRGTSSYNSPLHF. The CDR3 DNA reads TGTGCCAGTCCGATACGGGGGACGAGCTCCTATAATTCACCCCTCCACTTT.

The V gene is TRBV30, the J gene TRBJ2-1; 11 bases are shared with TRBD2. CDR3 size: 15 residues. Trimming took 3 bases from V and 7 from J; bases not matched to a gene: 8. Looked up from germline, CDR1 is GTSNPN and CDR2 is SVGIG (reference sequence). The CDR3 region is CAWSVLAGVWNEQFF. The DNA for the CDR3 is TGTGCCTGGAGCGTACTAGCGGGAGTTTGGAATGAGCAGTTCTTC.

The chain joins TRBV6-1 to TRBJ1-2, with a weak D call TRBD1 (6 bases). The V end lost 1 base, the J end lost 3 bases, and 12 bases lay between the germline ends. Germline V lookup: CDR1 MNHNS, CDR2 SASEGT. CDR3 length equals 15 residues. CDR3 DNA: TGTGCCAGCAGTGAAGTGACAGGATCCCACTATGGCTACACCTTC. Protein: CASSEVTGSHYGYTF.

This clone appeared once. This chain uses TRBV7-2 with TRBJ2-2, with 7 bases that match TRBD2. CDR1 SGHTA and CDR2 FQGNSA come from the germline V gene. Trimming cost V 5 bases and J 4 bases; bases outside gene matches: 19. This CDR3 has 19 amino acids. This CDR3 is CASSPGLGGRRGRTGELFF. In DNA form, the CDR3 reads TGTGCCAGCAGCCCCGGACTAGGAGGAAGGAGGGGCCGCACCGGGGAGCTGTTTTTT.

Remarks on this clone: The same CDR3 arises from other DNA sequences in this sample as well. The chain is built from TRBV11-2 and TRBJ2-2; TRBD2 matches 10 bases. Per the germline V gene, CDR1 is SGHAT and CDR2 is FQNNGV. V was clipped by 2 bases and J by 1 base; unmatched bases: 1. This CDR3 is built from 16 residues. The CDR3 loop is CASSLLAGGNTGELFF. Here the CDR3 DNA reads TGTGCCAGCAGCTTATTAGCGGGAGGGAACACCGGGGAGCTGTTTTTT.

This chain links TRBV11-2 with TRBJ2-1; the match to TRBD2 covers 7 bases. Germline lookup yields CDR1 SGHAT and CDR2 FQNNGV. V lost 1 base, J lost 4 bases, and 7 bases stayed unmatched. CDR3 length: 16 residues. CDR3 region: CASSLVGGSGYNEQFF. CDR3 sequence (DNA): TGTGCCAGCAGCTTAGTAGGCGGGAGTGGGTACAATGAGCAGTTCTTC.

This clone was seen once. The rearrangement joins TRBV3-1 (or the pseudogene TRBV3-2) to TRBJ1-2, with 8 nucleotides matching TRBD1. The CDR3 contains 15 residues. Germline assignment: CDR1 LGHDT and CDR2 YNNKEL (reference sequence). Germline trimming cut 1 base from V and 7 bases from J; bases unmatched to any gene: 8. DNA for the CDR3: TGTGCCAGCAGCCAAGGGGGCAGGGGGCCCAGTGGCTACACCTTC. Protein sequence: CASSQGGRGPSGYTF.

The CDR3 DNA sequence: TGTGCCAGCAGCTTAAAGGGGTCAGATACGCAGTATTTT. Amino acids: CASSLKGSDTQYF. This chain links TRBV11-3 with TRBJ2-3, with D possibly matching TRBD1 (5 bases). The CDR3 has 13 amino acids. V lost 2 bases and J 4 bases, leaving 7 bases between the germline ends. CDR1 SGHNT and CDR2 YENEEA come from the germline V gene.

V usage is TRBV6-5 and J usage is TRBJ1-2; the D gene is possibly TRBD1 (6 bases). The CDR3 length is 15 residues. Germline CDR1 and CDR2: MNHEY and SVGAGI. The ends were cut back, 6 bases at V and 0 bases at J, with 14 bases in the middle. The CDR3 nucleotides read TGTGCCAGCAGGAAGGGGGGGGGATCTAACTATGGCTACACCTTC. Translation gives CASRKGGGSNYGYTF.

This rearrangement joins TRBV4-2 to TRBJ2-7, with D possibly being TRBD1 (5 bases). V was pared by 0 bases and J by 4 bases, with 13 bases between. This CDR3 has 15 residues. CDR1 is LGHNA and CDR2 is YNFKEQ in the germline V gene. The CDR3 DNA sequence: TGTGCCAGCAGCCAAGATAATCAGGGTTATTACGAGCAGTACTTC. Its translation: CASSQDNQGYYEQYF.

In its sample, this clone was seen a few times. CDR3 region: CASSETSEGPYEQYF. The CDR3 coding sequence is TGTGCCAGCAGTGAGACTAGTGAGGGTCCCTACGAGCAGTACTTC. The chain is built from TRBV6-1 and TRBJ2-7, with D possibly TRBD2 on 6 matching bases. The germline CDR1 and CDR2 sequences are MNHNS and SASEGT. The CDR3 spans 15 residues. The V end lost 3 bases, the J end lost 2 bases, and 14 bases lay between the germline ends.

V and J are TRBV5-4 and TRBJ2-1; TRBD2 agrees at 7 bases. J was trimmed by 5 bases and V by 4 bases; bases with no gene match: 9. CDR1 and CDR2 (germline): SGHNT, YYREEE (reference sequence). The CDR3 covers 15 residues. In DNA form, the CDR3 reads TGTGCCAGCAGCCTACCCGGACTAGAGCACAATGAGCAGTTCTTC. It translates to CASSLPGLEHNEQFF.

The chain employs TRBV28 and TRBJ1-3, with D perhaps matching TRBD1 (6 bases). The CDR3 has 14 amino acids. Looked up from germline, CDR1 is MDHEN and CDR2 is SYDVKM. Trimming left V 11 bases short and J 6 bases short, with 20 bases between. CDR3 amino acids: CASGTTQEVNTIYF. The CDR3 bases are TGTGCCTCTGGGACAACCCAGGAGGTAAACACCATATATTTT. The whole variable domain, filled in from reference TRBV28 and TRBJ1-3, reads DVKVTQSSRYLVKRTGEKVFLECVQDMDHENMFWYRQDPGLGLRLIYFSYDVKMKEKGDIPEGYSVSREKKERFSLILESASTNQTSMYLCASGTTQEVNTIYFGEGSWLTVV.

The chain combines TRBV2 with TRBJ2-1; 10 bases fit TRBD2. The germline V gene has CDR1 SNHLY and CDR2 FYNNEI. The J segment lost 4 bases and the V segment lost 1 base, leaving 10 bases of the junction unmatched. The CDR3 consists of 18 residues. CDR3 residues: CASSEGYSGRNYYNEQFF. The CDR3 DNA is TGTGCCAGCAGTGAAGGGTATAGCGGGAGGAACTATTACAATGAGCAGTTCTTC.

This clone was detected only once. This chain links TRBV18 with TRBJ1-3, with D uncertain. This CDR3 has 17 residues. Per germline, CDR1 KGHSH and CDR2 LQKENI. Trimming removed 2 bases at V and 0 bases at J, with 14 bases between. CDR3 coding DNA: TGTGCCAGCTCACCAGTGGGGTTGGGGAGCTCTGGAAACACCATATATTTT. Its translation is CASSPVGLGSSGNTIYF.

The V call is TRBV12-3 or TRBV12-4, the J call TRBJ1-6; D might be TRBD1 (6 bases). The CDR3 runs to 13 residues. V was cut by 2 bases and J by 10 bases, with 9 bases left in between. CDR3 protein: CASSLRGGSPLHF. For the CDR3, the DNA is TGTGCCAGCAGTTTAAGGGGGGGCTCACCCCTCCACTTT.

This clone has just one count. The genes are TRBV4-1 and TRBJ2-1; a possible D gene is TRBD1 (5 bases). The CDR3 spans 15 residues. Germline V gene sequence: CDR1 MGHRA, CDR2 YSYEKL. The V end was cut by 0 bases, the J end by 1 base, with 7 bases between. The CDR3 nucleotides are TGCGCCAGCAGCCAAGACAGGGCTTCCTACAATGAGCAGTTCTTC. Its protein is CASSQDRASYNEQFF.

The J gene is TRBJ2-6, the V gene TRBV4-1; D possibly corresponds to TRBD1 (5 bases). From germline, CDR1 is MGHRA and CDR2 YSYEKL. This CDR3 region has 18 residues. The ends were cut back, 4 bases at V and 0 bases at J, with 16 bases in the middle. CDR3 residues: CASSPWEQGDSGANVLTF. Here the CDR3 DNA reads TGCGCCAGCAGCCCTTGGGAACAAGGGGACTCTGGGGCCAACGTCCTGACTTTC.